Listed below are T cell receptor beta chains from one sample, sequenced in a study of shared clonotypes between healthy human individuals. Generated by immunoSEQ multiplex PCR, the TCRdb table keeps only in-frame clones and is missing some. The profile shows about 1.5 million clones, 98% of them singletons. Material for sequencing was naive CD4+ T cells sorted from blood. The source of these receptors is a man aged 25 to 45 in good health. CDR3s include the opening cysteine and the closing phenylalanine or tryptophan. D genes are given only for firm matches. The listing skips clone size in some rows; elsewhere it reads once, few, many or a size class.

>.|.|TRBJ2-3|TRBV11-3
CASSPQGRSADTQYF
TGTGCCAGCAGCCCTCAGGGGAGGTCTGCAGATACGCAGTATTTT
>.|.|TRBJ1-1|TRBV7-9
CASSPDRILNTEAFF
TGTGCCAGCAGCCCAGACCGCATACTGAACACTGAAGCTTTCTTT
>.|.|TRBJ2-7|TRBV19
CATSRAATYYEQYF
TGTGCCACCTCCCGTGCAGCGACCTACTACGAGCAGTACTTC
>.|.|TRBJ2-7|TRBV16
CASSQDGGGTYEQYF
TGTGCCAGCAGCCAAGACGGAGGCGGCACCTACGAGCAGTACTTC
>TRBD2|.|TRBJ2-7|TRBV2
CASIPRDYAYEQYF
TGTGCCAGCATCCCTCGGGACTACGCCTACGAGCAGTACTTC
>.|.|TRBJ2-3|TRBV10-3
CAISEGSTDTQYF
TGTGCCATCAGTGAGGGTTCCACAGATACGCAGTATTTT
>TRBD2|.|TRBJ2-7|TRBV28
CASSSRLAGGSTYEQYF
TGTGCCAGCAGTTCAAGACTAGCGGGAGGCTCCACCTACGAGCAGTACTTC
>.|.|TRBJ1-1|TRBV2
CASSDRTNTEAFF
TGTGCCAGCAGTGACAGGACGAACACTGAAGCTTTCTTT
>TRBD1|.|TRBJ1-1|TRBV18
CASSPGQEIEAFF
TGTGCCAGCTCACCGGGACAGGAGATTGAAGCTTTCTTT
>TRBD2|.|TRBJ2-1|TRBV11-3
CASSPGLAGNEQFF
TGTGCCAGCAGCCCCGGACTAGCGGGGAATGAGCAGTTCTTC
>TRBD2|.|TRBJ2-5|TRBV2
CASSVLREGETQYF
TGTGCCAGCAGTGTGTTGCGGGAGGGGGAGACCCAGTACTTC
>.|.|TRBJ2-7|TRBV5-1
CASSHSRGGEQYF
TGCGCCAGCAGCCACTCGCGGGGTGGAGAGCAGTACTTC
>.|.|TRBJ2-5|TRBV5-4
CASSSVPGGQETQYF
TGTGCCAGCAGCTCTGTGCCCGGGGGCCAAGAGACCCAGTACTTC
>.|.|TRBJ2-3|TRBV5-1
CASSLEGQGSTDTQYF
TGCGCCAGCAGCTTGGAGGGTCAGGGGTCGACAGATACGCAGTATTTT
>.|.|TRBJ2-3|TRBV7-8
CASSFGQYTDTQYF
TGTGCCAGCAGCTTTGGACAATACACAGATACGCAGTATTTT
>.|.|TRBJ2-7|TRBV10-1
CASSDPPDYEQYF
TGCGCCAGCAGTGATCCTCCCGACTACGAGCAGTACTTC
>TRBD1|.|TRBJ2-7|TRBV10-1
CASSESGTASYEQYF
TGCGCCAGCAGTGAGTCCGGGACAGCCTCCTACGAGCAGTACTTC
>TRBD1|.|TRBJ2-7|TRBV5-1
CASSTDRASYEQYF
TGCGCCAGCAGCACGGACAGGGCCTCCTACGAGCAGTACTTC
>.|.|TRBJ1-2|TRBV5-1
CASRLTPQGGYTF
TGCGCCAGCAGATTGACCCCCCAAGGGGGCTACACCTTC
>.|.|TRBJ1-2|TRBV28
CASSKTVNYGYTF
TGTGCCAGCAGCAAGACAGTTAACTATGGCTACACCTTC
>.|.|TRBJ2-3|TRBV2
CASSIRTGSTDTQYF
TGTGCCAGCAGCATCCGGACTGGGAGCACAGATACGCAGTATTTT
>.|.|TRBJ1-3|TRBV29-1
CSVDSGNTIYF
TGCAGCGTTGATTCCGGAAACACCATATATTTT
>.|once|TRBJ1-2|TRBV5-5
CASSLDSPGYTF
TGTGCCAGCAGCTTGGACAGCCCAGGCTACACCTTC
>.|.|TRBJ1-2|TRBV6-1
CASSEGGRDHYGYTF
TGTGCCAGCAGTGAAGGAGGCAGGGACCACTATGGCTACACCTTC
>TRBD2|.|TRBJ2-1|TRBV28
CASRSFGTSDTEQFF
TGTGCCAGCAGATCCTTCGGGACTAGCGATACTGAGCAGTTCTTC
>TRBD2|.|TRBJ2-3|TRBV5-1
CASSFLAGGPEDTQYF
TGCGCCAGCAGCTTCTTAGCGGGAGGGCCGGAAGATACGCAGTATTTT
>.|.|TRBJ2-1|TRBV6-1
CASSAPRFGSYNEQFF
TGTGCCAGCAGTGCACCTAGGTTCGGCTCCTACAATGAGCAGTTCTTC
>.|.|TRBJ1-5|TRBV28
CACRLRGGRSNQPQHF
TGTGCCTGCCGCCTCAGGGGCGGTAGGAGCAATCAGCCCCAGCATTTT
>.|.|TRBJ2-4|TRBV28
CASSLGFSPNQYF
TGTGCCAGCAGTTTAGGGTTTTCCCCAAATCAGTACTTC
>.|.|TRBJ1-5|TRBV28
CASSRAGGPNQPQHF
TGTGCCAGCAGCAGGGCCGGGGGTCCAAATCAGCCCCAGCATTTT
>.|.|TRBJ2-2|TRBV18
CASSPRSSNTGELFF
TGTGCCAGCTCACCACGCAGCTCGAACACCGGGGAGCTGTTTTTT
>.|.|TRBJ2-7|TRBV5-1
CASALGGSGEQYF
TGCGCCAGCGCCCTAGGCGGATCGGGGGAGCAGTACTTC
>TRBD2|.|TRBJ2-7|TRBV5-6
CASRPGLAGGYEQYF
TGTGCCAGCAGACCAGGACTAGCGGGAGGTTACGAGCAGTACTTC
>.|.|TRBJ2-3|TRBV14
CASSQIRGDTQYF
TGTGCCAGCAGCCAAATCCGTGGAGATACGCAGTATTTT
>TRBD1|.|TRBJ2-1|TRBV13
CASSLRPTGGHNEQFF
TGTGCCAGCAGCCTGCGGCCCACAGGGGGCCACAATGAGCAGTTCTTC
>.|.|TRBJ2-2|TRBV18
CASSSTAGNTGELFF
TGTGCCAGCTCAAGCACCGCGGGGAACACCGGGGAGCTGTTTTTT
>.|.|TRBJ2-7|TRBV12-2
CASRLGGSGDSSYEQYF
TGTGCAAGTCGCCTGGGGGGTAGCGGGGATAGCTCCTACGAGCAGTACTTC
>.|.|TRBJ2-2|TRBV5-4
CASSLDQGVGELFF
TGTGCCAGCAGCTTGGACCAGGGCGTGGGGGAGCTGTTTTTT
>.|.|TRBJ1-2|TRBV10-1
CASSESGPYGYTF
TGCGCCAGCAGTGAGTCGGGGCCCTATGGCTACACCTTC
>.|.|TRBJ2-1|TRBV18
CASSPPSGGGSYNEQFF
TGTGCCAGCTCACCACCATCTGGGGGTGGGTCCTACAATGAGCAGTTCTTC
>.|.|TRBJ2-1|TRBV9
CASSARASNEQFF
TGTGCCAGCAGCGCCCGGGCGTCCAATGAGCAGTTCTTC